Sequencing of this T cell receptor beta chain was carried out in a study of blood T cell repertoires in COVID-19. On the study more broadly: Samples representing acute and convalescent COVID-19 were sourced from the United States, Italy and Spain.

Data came from immunoSEQ multiplex PCR; TCRdb stores just in-frame clones and leaves some out. The table records tens of thousands of clones, around 83% of them present only once. The V gene lost 6 bases and the J gene lost 6 bases, with 38 bases spanning the gap. Looked up from germline, CDR1 is MNHEY and CDR2 is SMNVEV (reference sequence). There are 21 residues in the CDR3. This receptor was obtained from a man between 60 and 75 years old with active or convalescent COVID-19. This chain links TRBV27 with TRBJ1-1; D is possibly TRBD1 (5 bases). Material: peripheral blood. The CDR3 coding sequence is TGTGCCAGCAGCTCTGTTCGGTTCGGTTGGGCGGTGGGGGGGGTGATATCTGAAGCTTTCTTT. This gives the protein CASSSVRFGWAVGGVISEAFF.